Here is one TCR beta chain with its context. Its antigen is not identified. It was RNA transcripts that yielded the amplified TCR beta CDR3 regions. During a first-round RT-PCR of the TCR CDR3, the HTBI primer set was used. TCRdb processed the multiplex PCR reads anew with MiXCR; each CDR3 protein has one entry. The repertoire holds roughly 570,000 distinct CDR3 sequences, around 42% seen once, with roughly 19% in the top ten. These data come from a study of T cells in Graves' hyperthyroidism and ophthalmopathy. Study-wide results and caveats: The authors' 13 V-J model separated ophthalmopathy from stable hyperthyroidism. Blood shared most expanded thyroid clonotypes above 0.001.

Diagnostic decisions used clinical symptoms, serum thyroxine and TRAb, thyroid ultrasound and orbital computed tomography. V was pared by 8 bases and J by 7 bases, with 14 bases between. This CDR3 has 12 residues. CDR1 is MNHNS, CDR2 SASEGT, per germline. The J gene is TRBJ1-2, the V gene TRBV6-1, with D unclear. Sequencing was performed on peripheral blood or thyroid tissue (not recorded which). The origin of this receptor is an adult woman with Graves' disease, either hyperthyroidism or ophthalmopathy (not recorded which). The CDR3 region is CASLRVSGGYTF. The CDR3 coding sequence is TGTGCCAGCCTTCGGGTCTCAGGTGGCTACACCTTC.